This T cell receptor (beta chain) is from a study of regulatory T cells in long-lasting Graves disease. The CDR3 is 13 amino acids. CDR1 and CDR2 from the germline V gene are GTSNPN and SVGIG (reference sequence). Trimming stripped 5 bases from V and 3 bases from J, with 13 bases between. Both iRepertoire HTBI primers and Arm-PCR of CDR3 regions were used to build the TCR beta libraries. In TCRdb, the multiplex PCR reads were re-called with MiXCR into one record per CDR3 protein. The sample lists about 450,000 distinct CDR3 sequences; roughly a quarter were seen once. This clonotype has only a few counts. Its antigen remains unknown. Findings and limits, study-wide: Favoring TRBV28, TRBJ1-2 and TRBJ2-5 was a feature seen in persistent disease. Comparison showed that persistent patients shared more public clonotypes (under 3,000) than new patients (over 950).

Time point described: persistent/refractory GD, antithyroid drugs over 5 years with positive TRAb. With RNA extracted from PBMCs as input, the TCR library was made. It was an endocrinology department in Xi'an, China, that provided the patients. The V and J genes are TRBV30 and TRBJ1-1; TRBD1 might be the D (5 bases). Sequenced here: peripheral blood mononuclear cells (PBMCs), sampled when the disease was refractory, from a patient treated with antithyroid drugs. The sequence was collected from a female donor with Graves disease. The CDR3 DNA reads TGTGCCTGGGGAGCGGGGGGACACACTGAAGCTTTCTTT. Translation gives CAWGAGGHTEAFF.